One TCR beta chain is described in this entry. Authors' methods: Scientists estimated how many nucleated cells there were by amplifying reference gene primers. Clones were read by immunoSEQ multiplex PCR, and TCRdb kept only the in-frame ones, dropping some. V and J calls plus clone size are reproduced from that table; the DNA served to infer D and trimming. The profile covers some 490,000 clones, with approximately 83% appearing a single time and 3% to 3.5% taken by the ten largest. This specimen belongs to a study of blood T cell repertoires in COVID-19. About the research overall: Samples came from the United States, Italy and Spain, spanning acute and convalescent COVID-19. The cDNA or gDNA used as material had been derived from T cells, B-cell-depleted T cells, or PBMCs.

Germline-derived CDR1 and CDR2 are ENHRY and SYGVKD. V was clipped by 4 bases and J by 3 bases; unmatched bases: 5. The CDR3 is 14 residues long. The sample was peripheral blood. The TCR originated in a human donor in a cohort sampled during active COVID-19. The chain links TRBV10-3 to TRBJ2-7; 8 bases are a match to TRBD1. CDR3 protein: CAISGGQESYEQYF. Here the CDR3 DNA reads TGTGCCATCAGTGGGGGACAGGAGAGCTACGAGCAGTACTTC.